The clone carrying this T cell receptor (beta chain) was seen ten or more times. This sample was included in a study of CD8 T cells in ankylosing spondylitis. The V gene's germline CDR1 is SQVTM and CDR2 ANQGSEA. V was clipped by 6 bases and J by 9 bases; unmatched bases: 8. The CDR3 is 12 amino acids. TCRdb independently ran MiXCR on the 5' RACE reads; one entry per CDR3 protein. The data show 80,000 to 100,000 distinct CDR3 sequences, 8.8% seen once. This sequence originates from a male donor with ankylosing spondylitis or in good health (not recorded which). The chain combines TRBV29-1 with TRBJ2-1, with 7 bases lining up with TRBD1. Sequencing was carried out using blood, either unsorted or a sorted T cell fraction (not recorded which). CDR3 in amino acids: CSVAGTATEQFF. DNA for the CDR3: TGCAGCGTGGCCGGGACAGCTACTGAGCAGTTCTTC.